This paragraph reports one TCR beta chain. Its antigen remains undetermined. One base away there is no much larger clone; base qualities are not given. TCRbeta CDR3 regions were amplified from genomic DNA using the immunoSEQ Assay, a bias-controlled multiplex PCR. The study's own analysis went as follows. Nucleated cell counts per sample were estimated from amplification of reference gene primers within the assay. Sequence reads were collapsed and filtered to measure the absolute abundance of every unique TCRbeta CDR3 rearrangement. For each sample, productive Simpson clonality was calculated as the square root of Simpson's diversity index over productive rearrangements. TCRdb re-hosts the immuneACCESS table, in-frame sequences only. Its copies lack some clones; in the studies checked, an unresolved V gene accounts for under half of them, and the cause for the rest is not known. That table furnishes V, J and clone size, whereas the DNA furnished D and trimming. This sample is represented by fewer than 200,000 clones; about 85% of them were singletons. The ten largest clones represent 1.2% of the sample.

A second Seattle source provided samples from volunteer blood donors who had recovered from COVID-19. Collaborating institutions collected whole blood in K2EDTA tubes following their own protocols. Collaborator samples were shipped for TCRbeta analysis as frozen whole blood, isolated PBMCs, or DNA extracted from either sample type. From the cysteine through the phenylalanine, the CDR3 covers 20 amino acids. The DNA shown is the 60-base CDR3, in frame from base 1. These data originate in a study of blood T cell repertoires in COVID-19 (dated by TCRdb to 2019 to 2021). In terms of the full investigation: Samples from collaborators originated in the United States, Italy and Spain and spanned both the acute and convalescent phases of COVID-19. The material from the prospective study consisted of cDNA or gDNA derived from T cells, B-cell-depleted T cells, or PBMCs. Subjects who had been exposed to COVID-19, were actively infected with it, or had recovered from it provided the deeply sampled blood TCRbeta repertoires that made up the dataset. Samples were obtained from the ongoing ImmuneRACE study (first 160 participants) and from about 1,300 subjects provided by 6 global collaborators. Where available, HLA class I and class II types were obtained from metadata supplied by the sample provider rather than from assay-based typing. The repertoires were made available in a free public database intended to serve as a resource for research on the immune response to SARS-CoV-2. Nearly every sample came with metadata listing a de-identified subject ID, COVID-19 status, age in years and sex.

General findings and caveats noted by the study authors: Clinical and demographic metadata were provided uncurated, with the amount varying by source and participant.

This receptor was taken from a man between 60 and 70 years old who had recovered from COVID-19. Source material: peripheral blood. The V and J genes are TRBV21-1 and TRBJ2-1; the table names TRBD2, a call not compared with the DNA. TRBV21-1 is noted as a pseudogene. The CDR3 in this case is CASSKTRTSGGPSSYNEQFF. DNA sequence: TGTGCCAGCAGCAAAACCCGGACTAGCGGGGGCCCTAGCTCCTACAATGAGCAGTTCTTC.